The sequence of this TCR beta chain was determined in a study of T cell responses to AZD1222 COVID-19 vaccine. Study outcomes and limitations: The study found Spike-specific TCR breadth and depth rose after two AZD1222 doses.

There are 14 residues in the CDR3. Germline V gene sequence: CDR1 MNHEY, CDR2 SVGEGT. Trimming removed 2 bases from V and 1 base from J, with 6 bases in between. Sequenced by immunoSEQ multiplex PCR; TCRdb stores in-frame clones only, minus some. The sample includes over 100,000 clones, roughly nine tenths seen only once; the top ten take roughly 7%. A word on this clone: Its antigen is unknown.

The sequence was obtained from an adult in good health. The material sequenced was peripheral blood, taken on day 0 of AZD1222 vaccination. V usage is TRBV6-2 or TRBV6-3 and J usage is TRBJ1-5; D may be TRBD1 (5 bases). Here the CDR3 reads CASSYGDSNQPQHF. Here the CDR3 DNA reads TGTGCCAGCAGTTACGGGGACAGCAATCAGCCCCAGCATTTT.